The entry below gives a single T cell receptor (beta chain) sequence along with its context. The antigen is unknown. The data were obtained in a study of blood T cells in healthy people across ages. Whole-study findings and limits: Naive and antigen-experienced cells could not be conclusively compared, given unsorted PBMCs.

The CDR3 extends over 15 amino acids. The germline gives CDR1 SGHTA, CDR2 FQGNSA. Trimming at V came to 5 bases and at J to 3 bases, leaving 10 bases not matched to a gene. Alongside a J-beta primer mix, a sample-barcoded 5' primer served in a second PCR lasting about 7 to 12 cycles. There were at least 3 million CDR3-containing paired-end reads obtained from each sample. TCRdb re-analysed the 5' RACE reads in MiXCR, keeping a single row per CDR3 protein. The data contain 1.5 million to 2 million distinct CDR3 sequences, around 40% of them seen just once; the ten biggest clones take up under 30%. This rearrangement joins TRBV7-2 to TRBJ2-7; 7 bases map to TRBD1. The source material was blood. The clonotype was recovered from a human donor in good health. This CDR3 reads CASSPQQGYLYEQYF. Written as DNA, the CDR3 is TGTGCCAGCAGCCCCCAACAGGGGTATCTCTACGAGCAGTACTTC.